This entry lists 3 T cell receptor beta chains sequenced from one sample in a study of T cells in localized non-small cell lung cancer. The method was immunoSEQ multiplex PCR; TCRdb's version includes in-frame clones alone and lacks a portion of them. Among roughly 25,000 clones, roughly 90% were seen once, and the ten largest hold 2.5% to 3%. This specimen was peripheral blood, taken before any cancer treatment. These receptors came from a woman aged 40-69 years with stage I lung adenocarcinoma.

The count of this clone is one. V is TRBV5-1 and J is TRBJ2-1, with 12 bases identical to TRBD1. CDR1 SGHRS and CDR2 YFSETQ come from the germline V gene. The CDR3 is 16 residues long. The V segment lost 0 bases and the J segment 7 bases; nucleotides outside the gene matches: 5. Here the CDR3 reads CASSLGPGQGANEQFF. The CDR3, as DNA: TGCGCCAGCAGCTTGGGCCCGGGACAGGGGGCTAATGAGCAGTTCTTC.

CDR3 in amino acids: CASSLGGPDTEAFF. CDR3 DNA sequence: TGTGCCAGCAGTTTAGGGGGCCCGGACACTGAAGCTTTCTTT. This chain connects TRBV27 to TRBJ1-1; D is possibly TRBD1 (6 bases). Germline loops: CDR1 MNHEY, CDR2 SMNVEV (reference sequence). The CDR3 sequence is 14 residues long. Trimming stripped 2 bases from V and 3 bases from J, with 10 bases between.

The V gene is TRBV5-1, the J gene TRBJ1-3, with no clear D. The V gene lost 5 bases and the J gene lost 0 bases, with 9 bases spanning the gap. Looked up from germline, CDR1 is SGHRS and CDR2 is YFSETQ. The CDR3 spans 14 residues. The CDR3 spells CASREELSGNTIYF. The CDR3 DNA sequence: TGCGCCAGCAGGGAGGAACTCTCTGGAAACACCATATATTTT.